Below are 12 T cell receptor beta chains sequenced from a single sample in a study of T-cell reconstitution after alpha-beta-depleted transplantation in children. The TCRbeta library incorporated unique molecular identifiers. TCRdb itself ran the PCR reads through MiXCR, one entry per CDR3 protein. The sample consists of about 76,000 distinct CDR3 sequences, about 14% of them appearing once. Source: PBMCs, mostly from graft donor cells, taken 180 days after TCRalphabeta/CD19-depleted stem cell transplant. The receptors stem from a male patient aged 2 to 9 who had a stem cell transplant for acute lymphoblastic leukemia, so the T cells may come from the graft donor.

This clonotype was observed a few times. V is TRBV28 and J is TRBJ2-2; D remains ambiguous. Trimming took off 3 bases at V and 1 base at J, with 6 bases between the two ends. Germline CDR1 MDHEN, CDR2 SYDVKM. The CDR3 runs 14 residues. CDR3 nucleotides: TGTGCCAGCAGTTTTCCCCTGAACACCGGGGAGCTGTTTTTT. Amino acid sequence: CASSFPLNTGELFF.

The gene calls are TRBV7-9 and TRBJ2-1; D may match TRBD1 or TRBD2 (5 bases each). V lost 0 bases and J lost 6, with 12 bases in between. The CDR3 spans 15 residues. Germline CDR1 and CDR2: SEHNR and FQNEAQ (reference sequence). This chain's CDR3 is CASSLALGGGNEQFF. CDR3 sequence (DNA): TGTGCCAGCAGCTTAGCGCTCGGTGGGGGCAATGAGCAGTTCTTC.

This clonotype was detected a few times. CDR3 in DNA: TGTGCCAGCAGTGGGAAAGCGGGGGGGTTCCTTACCTACAATGAGCAGTTCTTC. Residues: CASSGKAGGFLTYNEQFF. The chain uses TRBV2 and TRBJ2-1, with TRBD2 matching over 10 bases. Unmatched junction bases numbered 11, after V lost 4 bases and J lost 2 bases. Per the germline V gene, CDR1 is SNHLY and CDR2 is FYNNEI. There are 18 residues in the CDR3.

This clonotype has only a few counts. The rearrangement joins TRBV5-6 to TRBJ2-7; D is ambiguous. Germline lookup yields CDR1 SGHDT and CDR2 YYEEEE. The CDR3 has 13 residues. V was shortened by 1 base and J by 6 bases, with 11 bases between the two germline ends. This CDR3 reads CASSLRPPIEQYF. The CDR3 DNA sequence: TGTGCCAGCAGCTTGCGACCGCCAATCGAGCAGTACTTC.

This clonotype was seen more than once but under ten times. The chain is built from TRBV28 and TRBJ2-7; D is possibly TRBD1 or TRBD2 (5 bases each). CDR3 length equals 13 residues. Per the germline V gene, CDR1 is MDHEN and CDR2 is SYDVKM. V lost 6 bases and J 0 bases, leaving 9 bases between the germline ends. The CDR3: CASRGDLSYEQYF. The CDR3, as DNA: TGTGCCAGCAGGGGGGATCTCTCCTACGAGCAGTACTTC.

J is TRBJ2-3 and V is TRBV10-1; perhaps TRBD1 as D (6 bases). CDR1 and CDR2 from the germline V gene are WNHNN and SYGVQD (reference sequence). V was cut by 0 bases and J by 2 bases, with 12 bases left in between. The CDR3 is 16 residues long. The CDR3 loop is CASSESGYRATDTQYF. For the CDR3, the DNA is TGCGCCAGCAGTGAGTCAGGGTACAGGGCCACAGATACGCAGTATTTT.

This clonotype was observed many times. The chain employs TRBV5-5 and TRBJ2-5; D ambiguous. From germline, CDR1 is SGHKS and CDR2 YYEKEE (reference sequence). The CDR3 spans 12 residues. The V gene lost 2 bases and the J gene lost 5 bases, with 7 bases spanning the gap. In DNA form, the CDR3 reads TGTGCCAGCAGCTTAAATGTTGAGACCCAGTACTTC. Its translation: CASSLNVETQYF.

This chain links TRBV29-1 with TRBJ2-2; 7 bases map to TRBD2. The CDR3 totals 14 residues. In germline, CDR1 is SQVTM, CDR2 ANQGSEA. Germline trimming cut 4 bases from V and 4 bases from J; bases unmatched to any gene: 6. CDR3 in DNA: TGCAGCGTTGGGAGGGCGGGAGCCACCGGGGAGCTGTTTTTT. This sequence encodes CSVGRAGATGELFF.

This clonotype was counted a few times. V gene TRBV20-1 combines with J gene TRBJ2-3, with 13 bases identical to TRBD2. J was trimmed by 0 bases and V by 6 bases; bases with no gene match: 6. The CDR3 runs 16 residues. Germline V lookup: CDR1 DFQATT, CDR2 SNEGSKA (reference sequence). CDR3 coding DNA: TGCAGTGCCCTCGGACTAGCGGGGGTTAGCACAGATACGCAGTATTTT. It codes for CSALGLAGVSTDTQYF.

There are many counts of this clonotype. The V gene is TRBV20-1, the J gene TRBJ2-3; perhaps TRBD2 as D (5 bases). The germline V gene has CDR1 DFQATT and CDR2 SNEGSKA (reference sequence). The V end lost 3 bases, the J end lost 7 bases, and 14 bases lay between the germline ends. This CDR3 is 13 amino acids long. The CDR3 nucleotides are TGCAGTGCTAGTAGTCCGGAGGTATATACGCAGTATTTT. The encoded protein is CSASSPEVYTQYF.

The V gene is TRBV2, the J gene TRBJ2-6, with unresolved D. Per the germline V gene, CDR1 is SNHLY and CDR2 is FYNNEI. V lost 1 base and J lost 2, with 6 bases in between. The CDR3 consists of 15 residues. The CDR3 DNA reads TGTGCCAGCAGTGAAGAGTCACCTGGGGCCAACGTCCTGACTTTC. Translated: CASSEESPGANVLTF.

This clonotype was recorded a few times. The chain uses TRBV25-1 and TRBJ1-3; D is perhaps TRBD1 (5 bases). The V gene lost 2 bases and the J gene lost 0 bases, with 11 bases spanning the gap. Germline V gives CDR1 MGHDK, CDR2 SYGVNS. The CDR3 spans 16 residues. The CDR3 nucleotides are TGTGCCAGCAGTGAAATAGGGGTCCTCTCTGGAAACACCATATATTTT. Encoded protein: CASSEIGVLSGNTIYF.